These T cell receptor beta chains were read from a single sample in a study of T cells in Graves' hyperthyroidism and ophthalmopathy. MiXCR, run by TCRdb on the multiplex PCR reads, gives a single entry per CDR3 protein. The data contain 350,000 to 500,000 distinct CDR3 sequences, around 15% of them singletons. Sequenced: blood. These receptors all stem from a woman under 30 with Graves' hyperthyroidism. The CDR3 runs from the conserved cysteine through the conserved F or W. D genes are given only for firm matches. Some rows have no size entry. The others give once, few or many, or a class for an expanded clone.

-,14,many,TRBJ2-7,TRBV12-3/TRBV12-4,TGTGCCAGCAGCTACGGGACATTAAACTACGAGCAGTACTTC,CASSYGTLNYEQYF
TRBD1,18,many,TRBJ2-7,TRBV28,TGTGCCAGCAGTGTCACAGGGGGCCTTCCGCCGGGGACCTACGAGCAGTACTTC,CASSVTGGLPPGTYEQYF
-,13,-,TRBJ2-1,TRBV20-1,TGCAGTGCTAGAGAGGGAGCCCTCAATGAGCAGTTCTTC,CSAREGALNEQFF
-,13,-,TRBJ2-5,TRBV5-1,TGCGCCAGCAGCCGGGGTGTACAAGAGACCCAGTACTTC,CASSRGVQETQYF
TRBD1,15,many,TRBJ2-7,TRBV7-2,TGTGCCAGCAGCCCCAGCGGGACAGGGCCTTACGAGCAGTACTTC,CASSPSGTGPYEQYF
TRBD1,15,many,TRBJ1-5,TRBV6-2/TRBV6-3,TGTGCCAGCAGTTACGCGGACAGGATCAATCAGCCCCAGCATTTT,CASSYADRINQPQHF
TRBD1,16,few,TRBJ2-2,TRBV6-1,TGTGCCAGCAGCCCGACAGGGGTTGCCCACACCGGGGAGCTGTTTTTT,CASSPTGVAHTGELFF
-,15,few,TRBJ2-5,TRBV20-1,TGCAGTGCTAGCCATCTCAATGGGACCAGAGGGACCCAGTACTTC,CSASHLNGTRGTQYF
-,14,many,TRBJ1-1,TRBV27,TGTGCCAGCAGGGGCAGGGGAGTTGGCACTGAAGCTTTCTTT,CASRGRGVGTEAFF
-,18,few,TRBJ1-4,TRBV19,TGTGCCAGTAGTTCACAGGATACCGATTCCCCAACTAATGAAAAACTGTTTTTT,CASSSQDTDSPTNEKLFF
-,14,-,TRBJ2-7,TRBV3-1,TGTGCCAGCAGCCAGGGAGAGGACTCCCACGAGCAGTACTTC,CASSQGEDSHEQYF
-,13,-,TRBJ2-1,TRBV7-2,TGTGCCAGCAGCTTAGGATGGGGTAGAGAGCAGTTCTTC,CASSLGWGREQFF
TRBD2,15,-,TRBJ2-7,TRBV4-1,TGCGCCAGCAGCCCACTAGCGGGAGCTAGGTACGAGCAGTACTTC,CASSPLAGARYEQYF
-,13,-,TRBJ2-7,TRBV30,TGTGCCTGGAGTGTAATGGTTGGAGGAGAGCAGTACTTC,CAWSVMVGGEQYF
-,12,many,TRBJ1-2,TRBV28,TGTGCCAGCAGTTTACCGGGGAATGGCTACACCTTC,CASSLPGNGYTF
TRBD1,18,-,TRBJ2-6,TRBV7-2,TGTGCCAGCAGCGTTACAGGGGGCCCAATCTCTGGGGCCAACGTCCTGACTTTC,CASSVTGGPISGANVLTF
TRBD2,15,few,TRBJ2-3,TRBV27,TGTGCCAGCAGTTTGAGGCCTAGCGGGCGTCATACGCAGTATTTT,CASSLRPSGRHTQYF
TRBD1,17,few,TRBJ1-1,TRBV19,TGTGCCAGTAGTATCGGCGACAGGGTAGTTTGGGGCACTGAAGCTTTCTTT,CASSIGDRVVWGTEAFF
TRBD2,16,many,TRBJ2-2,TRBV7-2,TGTGCCAGCAGCTTAACTAGCGGGACGAACACCGGGGAGCTGTTTTTT,CASSLTSGTNTGELFF
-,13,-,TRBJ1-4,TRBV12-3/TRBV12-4,TGTGCCAGCGGTCCAGGCTGTCAGGAAAAACTGTTTTTT,CASGPGCQEKLFF
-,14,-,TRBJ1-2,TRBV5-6,TGTGCCAGCAGTGAAGCGGCAGGGGAGTTAGGCTACACCTTC,CASSEAAGELGYTF
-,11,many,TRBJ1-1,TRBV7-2,TGTGCCAGCAGGCAGAACACTGAAGCTTTCTTT,CASRQNTEAFF
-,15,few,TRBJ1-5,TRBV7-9,TGTGCCAGCAGCTTCGGAGCAGGGGAATATCAGCCCCAGCATTTT,CASSFGAGEYQPQHF
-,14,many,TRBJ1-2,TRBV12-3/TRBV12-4,TGTGCCAGCAGTTTTTCGGGTACCCGCTATGGCTACACCTTC,CASSFSGTRYGYTF
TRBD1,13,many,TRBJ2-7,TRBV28,TGTGCCAGCAGCATACAGGGGATTTACGAGCAGTACTTC,CASSIQGIYEQYF
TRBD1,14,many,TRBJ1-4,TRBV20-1,TGCAGTGCTCGTGCGGGACAGGGCGGTGAAAAACTGTTTTTT,CSARAGQGGEKLFF
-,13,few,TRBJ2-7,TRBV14,TGTGCCAGCAGCCAAGACCTCGCGGGGGAGCAGTACTTC,CASSQDLAGEQYF
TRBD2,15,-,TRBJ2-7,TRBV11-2,TGTGCCAGCAGCCGCCGACTAGCGGGAGTGGGGGAGCAGTACTTC,CASSRRLAGVGEQYF
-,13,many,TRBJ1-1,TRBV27,TGTGCCAGCAGCCCCCCTCTAGGCACTGAAGCTTTCTTT,CASSPPLGTEAFF
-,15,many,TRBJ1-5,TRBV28,TGTGCCAGCAGTTTCGACCGGAGTCCCAATCAGCCCCAGCATTTT,CASSFDRSPNQPQHF
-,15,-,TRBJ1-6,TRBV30,TGTGCCTGGAGTGTACGGTCAGGTGGTAATTCACCCCTCCACTTT,CAWSVRSGGNSPLHF
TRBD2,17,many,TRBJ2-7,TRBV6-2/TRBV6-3,TGTGCCAGCAGCCTCGGACTAGCGGGCTTCACGTCCTACGAGCAGTACTTC,CASSLGLAGFTSYEQYF
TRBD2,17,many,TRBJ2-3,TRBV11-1,TGTGCCAGCAGCTCAAGCGGACTAGCGGGGATCACAGATACGCAGTATTTT,CASSSSGLAGITDTQYF
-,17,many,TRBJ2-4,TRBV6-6,TGTGCCAGCAGTTACTCGAAACAGTCCACTCCCCCGGACATTCAGTACTTC,CASSYSKQSTPPDIQYF
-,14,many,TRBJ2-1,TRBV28,TGTGCCAGCAGTGCTCTGGGATCCTACAATGAGCAGTTCTTC,CASSALGSYNEQFF
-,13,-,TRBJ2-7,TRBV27,TGTGCCACCCGCCGTGGAGAGAGGTGCGAGCAGTACTTC,CATRRGERCEQYF
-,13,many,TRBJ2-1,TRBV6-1,TGTGCCAGCAGTGAAGCAAGGGGTGATGAGCAGTTCTTC,CASSEARGDEQFF
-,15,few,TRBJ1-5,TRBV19,TGTGCCAGTAGGGAGGAAGGAAATCTAAATCAGCCCCAGCATTTT,CASREEGNLNQPQHF
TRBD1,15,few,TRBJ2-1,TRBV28,TGTGCCAGCAGTGGGACAGGGGGATACTACAATGAGCAGTTCTTC,CASSGTGGYYNEQFF
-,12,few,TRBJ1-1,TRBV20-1,TGCAGTGCTACGGAACGGGACACTGAAGCTTTCTTT,CSATERDTEAFF